Given below is one T cell receptor (beta chain) in context. Its antigen is as yet unknown. This entry comes from a study of cytomegalovirus exposure and HLA in healthy donors. Libraries were prepared by immunoSEQ multiplex PCR; TCRdb keeps only in-frame clonotypes and omits some of them. The repertoire holds around 58,000 clones, with around 89% as singletons. Findings and caveats of the study: The authors enumerated around 150 TCR beta chains as linked to cytomegalovirus.

Germline CDR1 KGHSH, CDR2 LQKENI. The CDR3 consists of 15 residues. Trimming at V came to 5 bases and at J to 6 bases, leaving 8 bases not matched to a gene. Sequencing input: PBMCs. V is TRBV18 and J is TRBJ1-1; 11 bases align to TRBD1. The TCR sequence derives from a woman aged 18-29 years in good health and CMV-seronegative. CDR3 in DNA: TGTGCCAGCTCAGGACAGGGGGCGGCAAAATCTGAAGCTTTCTTT. Amino acids: CASSGQGAAKSEAFF.